The rows below give T cell receptor beta chains drawn from one sample of a study of cytomegalovirus exposure and HLA in healthy donors. Profiled with immunoSEQ multiplex PCR; TCRdb holds only in-frame clones, not every one. This table holds approximately 300,000 clones, just over 85% found once. The sequencing input was PBMCs. These receptors were collected from a woman between 18 and 30 years old in good health and CMV-seronegative. CDR3s include the opening cysteine and the closing phenylalanine or tryptophan. A D gene is named only where the DNA matches it firmly. Clone size is not always given. Where it is, it says once, few, many or a class for expanded clones.

clone size	V gene	J gene	D gene	CDR3 protein	CDR3 DNA
.	TRBV5-1	TRBJ2-7	TRBD1	CATKTGTGVEQYF	TGCGCCACTAAGACCGGGACAGGTGTCGAGCAGTACTTC
.	TRBV13	TRBJ2-7	TRBD2	CASSLGGLAGDHEQYF	TGTGCCAGCAGCTTAGGGGGACTAGCTGGGGATCACGAGCAGTACTTC
.	TRBV9	TRBJ2-6	.	CASSVVPGTGANVLTF	TGTGCCAGCAGCGTAGTTCCGGGAACTGGGGCCAACGTCCTGACTTTC
.	TRBV2	TRBJ2-3	TRBD1	CASKGQSTDTQYF	TGTGCCAGCAAGGGACAGAGCACAGATACGCAGTATTTT
once	TRBV7-2	TRBJ2-7	.	CASSRGPYEQYF	TGTGCCAGCAGCCGAGGGCCCTACGAGCAGTACTTC
.	TRBV7-2	TRBJ1-2	.	CASSAGHANYGYTF	TGTGCCAGCAGCGCTGGACATGCTAACTATGGCTACACCTTC
.	TRBV7-2	TRBJ1-2	TRBD1	CASSSPMVTGSGYTF	TGTGCCAGCAGCTCACCAATGGTGACAGGGAGTGGCTACACCTTC
.	TRBV15	TRBJ2-7	.	CATSRDKGDEQYF	TGTGCCACCAGCAGAGATAAGGGGGACGAGCAGTACTTC
.	TRBV29-1	TRBJ1-1	.	CSVEVRQGQGTEAFF	TGCAGCGTTGAGGTGCGTCAGGGTCAGGGGACTGAAGCTTTCTTT
.	TRBV5-1	TRBJ2-7	TRBD1	CASSPQGQGYEQYF	TGCGCCAGCAGCCCCCAGGGACAGGGATACGAGCAGTACTTC
.	TRBV11-3	TRBJ2-3	.	CASSFYSPF	TGTGCCAGCAGCTTCTACAGCCCTTTT
.	TRBV5-6	TRBJ2-5	TRBD1	CASSLAGQGTQTQYF	TGTGCCAGCAGCTTGGCGGGACAGGGGACCCAGACCCAGTACTTC
.	TRBV27	TRBJ2-3	TRBD2	CASSFRQRGSMADTQYF	TGTGCCAGCAGTTTCCGCCAGCGGGGGAGTATGGCAGATACGCAGTATTTT
.	TRBV5-4	TRBJ2-5	.	CASSLSEAEETQYF	TGTGCCAGCAGCTTGTCAGAGGCAGAAGAGACCCAGTACTTC
.	TRBV6-5	TRBJ1-5	.	CASSSKQGNQPQHF	TGTGCCAGCAGTTCGAAACAGGGTAATCAGCCCCAGCATTTT
.	TRBV7-9	TRBJ2-3	.	CASSVTGSASTDTQYF	TGTGCCAGCAGCGTTACAGGGTCGGCTAGCACAGATACGCAGTATTTT
.	TRBV6-5	TRBJ2-7	TRBD2	CASSYSSGLAVYEQYF	TGTGCCAGCAGTTACTCGAGTGGACTAGCGGTATACGAGCAGTACTTC
.	TRBV2	TRBJ2-7	.	CASSPLVSEEWEQYF	TGTGCCAGCAGTCCGCTTGTCTCAGAGGAGTGGGAGCAGTACTTC
.	TRBV6-5	TRBJ2-5	TRBD2	CASSYSGTSGEETQYF	TGTGCCAGCAGTTACTCAGGGACTAGCGGGGAAGAGACCCAGTACTTC
.	TRBV6-6	TRBJ2-2	.	CASSYAGTGELFF	TGTGCCAGCAGTTACGCGGGAACCGGGGAGCTGTTTTTT
.	TRBV18	TRBJ2-5	.	CASSPPQGQETQYF	TGTGCCAGCTCACCACCACAGGGCCAAGAGACCCAGTACTTC
.	TRBV6-5	TRBJ1-1	TRBD1	CASSLDRGNTEAFF	TGTGCCAGCAGTCTGGACAGGGGGAACACTGAAGCTTTCTTT
.	TRBV7-2	TRBJ2-7	.	CASSLVALPTEQYF	TGTGCCAGCAGCTTAGTAGCCCTTCCCACCGAGCAGTACTTC
once	TRBV27	TRBJ1-3	TRBD1	CASKTGSGNTIYF	TGTGCCAGCAAGACAGGGTCTGGAAACACCATATATTTT
.	TRBV11-3	TRBJ2-1	TRBD2	CASSLTSGNYNEQFF	TGTGCCAGCAGCTTAACTAGCGGCAACTACAATGAGCAGTTCTTC
.	TRBV10-3	TRBJ2-7	.	CAISESITVGPYEQYF	TGTGCCATCAGTGAGTCGATCACAGTGGGCCCCTACGAGCAGTACTTC
.	TRBV9	TRBJ2-7	.	CASSLRDSPTYEQYF	TGTGCCAGCAGCCTCCGGGACTCACCTACCTACGAGCAGTACTTC
.	TRBV5-1	TRBJ2-5	TRBD1	CASSLAPGTGVSETQYF	TGCGCCAGCAGCTTGGCCCCCGGGACAGGGGTGTCGGAGACCCAGTACTTC
.	TRBV7-6	TRBJ2-5	TRBD2	CASSLGGLALETQYF	TGTGCCAGCAGCTTAGGGGGACTAGCGTTGGAGACCCAGTACTTC
.	TRBV4-1	TRBJ2-1	.	CASSTTGTYNEQFF	TGCGCCAGCAGCACTACAGGAACATACAATGAGCAGTTCTTC
.	TRBV7-3	TRBJ2-7	.	CASSLDGAQYEQYF	TGTGCCAGCAGCTTAGACGGAGCGCAGTACGAGCAGTACTTC
.	TRBV7-7	TRBJ2-5	.	CASSLGGDQETQYF	TGTGCCAGCAGCTTAGGGGGAGACCAAGAGACCCAGTACTTC
.	TRBV6-5	TRBJ1-2	TRBD1	CASCGGQGDGYTF	TGTGCCAGCTGCGGTGGACAGGGGGATGGCTACACCTTC
.	TRBV19	TRBJ1-3	.	CASSDPRHSGNTIYF	TGTGCCAGTAGTGACCCCAGGCACTCTGGAAACACCATATATTTT
once	TRBV15	TRBJ2-7	TRBD1	CATEDRSTSYEQYF	TGTGCCACCGAGGACAGGTCAACCTCCTACGAGCAGTACTTC
.	TRBV28	TRBJ1-1	.	CASSLDDSPGGTEAFF	TGTGCCAGCAGTTTGGACGACAGCCCGGGTGGCACTGAAGCTTTCTTT
.	TRBV5-6	TRBJ2-3	.	CASSYDISTDTQYF	TGTGCCAGCAGCTATGACATAAGCACAGATACGCAGTATTTT
.	TRBV5-1	TRBJ2-1	TRBD1	CASSLAGTGSTEQFF	TGCGCCAGCAGCTTGGCCGGGACAGGGAGTACTGAGCAGTTCTTC
.	TRBV9	TRBJ2-4	.	CASSRSTGTNIQYF	TGTGCCAGCAGCCGCTCGACAGGAACAAACATTCAGTACTTC
.	TRBV5-1	TRBJ1-2	TRBD1	CASSWNRGDYGYTF	TGCGCCAGCAGCTGGAACAGGGGCGACTATGGCTACACCTTC
.	TRBV15	TRBJ2-1	TRBD2	CATSSRELAGYNEQFF	TGTGCCACCAGCAGTCGGGAGCTAGCGGGGTACAATGAGCAGTTCTTC